This TCR beta chain derives from a study of OX40 agonist ivuxolimab in advanced cancers. Study information: Prior anti-PD-1, anti-PD-L1 or anti-CTLA-4 therapy did not bar entry, and 30% to 40% had some. Notes on the study in general: At 0.1 to 3.0 mg/kg and by week 6, clonal expansion occurred in CD4+ and CD8+ blood T cells. Expanded clones belonging to CD8+ T cells outnumbered, on average, those of CD4+.

Here immunoSEQ multiplex PCR was the method, and the copy in TCRdb shows in-frame clones only, minus some. The table lists some 30,000 clones, about 82% of them singletons. Germline CDR1 DFQATT, CDR2 SNEGSKA (reference sequence). CDR3 size: 11 residues. Trimming shortened V by 6 bases and J by 12 bases, and 15 bases separated the two germline ends. Regarding this clone: Its antigen remains unknown.

The input for sequencing was CD4+ or CD8+ T cells sorted from blood, taken in a trial of the OX40 agonist ivuxolimab. V is TRBV20-1 and J is TRBJ2-1; D unclear. The receptor was derived from an adult with an advanced solid tumor such as melanoma, head and neck, liver or kidney cancer. The CDR3 DNA is TGCAGTGCCACCTTAAGAGGCGTGCAGTTCTTC. Its translation: CSATLRGVQFF.